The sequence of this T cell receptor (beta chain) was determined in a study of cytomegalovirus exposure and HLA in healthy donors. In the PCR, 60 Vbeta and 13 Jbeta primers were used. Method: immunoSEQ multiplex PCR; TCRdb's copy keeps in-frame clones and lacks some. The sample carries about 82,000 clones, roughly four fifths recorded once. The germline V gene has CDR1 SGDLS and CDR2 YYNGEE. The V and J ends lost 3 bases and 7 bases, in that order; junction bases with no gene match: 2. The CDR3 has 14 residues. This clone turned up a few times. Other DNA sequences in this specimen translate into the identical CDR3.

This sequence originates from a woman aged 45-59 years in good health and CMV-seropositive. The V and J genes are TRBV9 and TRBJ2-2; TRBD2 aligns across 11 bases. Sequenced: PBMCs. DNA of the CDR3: TGTGCCAGCAGCGGCGGGACTAGCGGCGGGGAGCTGTTTTTT. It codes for CASSGGTSGGELFF.